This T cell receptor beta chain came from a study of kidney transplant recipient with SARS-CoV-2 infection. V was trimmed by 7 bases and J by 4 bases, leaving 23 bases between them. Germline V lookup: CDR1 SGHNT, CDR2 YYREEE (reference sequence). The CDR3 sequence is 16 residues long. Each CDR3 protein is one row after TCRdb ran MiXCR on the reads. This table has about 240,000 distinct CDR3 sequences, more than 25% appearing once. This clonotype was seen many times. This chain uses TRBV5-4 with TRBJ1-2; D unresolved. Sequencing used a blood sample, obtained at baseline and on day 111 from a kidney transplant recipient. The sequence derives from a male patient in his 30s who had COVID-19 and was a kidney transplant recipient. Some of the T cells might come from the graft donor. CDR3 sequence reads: CASYSNVPGKTYGYTF. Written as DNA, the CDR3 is TGTGCCAGCTATTCAAACGTACCAGGAAAGACCTATGGCTACACCTTC.